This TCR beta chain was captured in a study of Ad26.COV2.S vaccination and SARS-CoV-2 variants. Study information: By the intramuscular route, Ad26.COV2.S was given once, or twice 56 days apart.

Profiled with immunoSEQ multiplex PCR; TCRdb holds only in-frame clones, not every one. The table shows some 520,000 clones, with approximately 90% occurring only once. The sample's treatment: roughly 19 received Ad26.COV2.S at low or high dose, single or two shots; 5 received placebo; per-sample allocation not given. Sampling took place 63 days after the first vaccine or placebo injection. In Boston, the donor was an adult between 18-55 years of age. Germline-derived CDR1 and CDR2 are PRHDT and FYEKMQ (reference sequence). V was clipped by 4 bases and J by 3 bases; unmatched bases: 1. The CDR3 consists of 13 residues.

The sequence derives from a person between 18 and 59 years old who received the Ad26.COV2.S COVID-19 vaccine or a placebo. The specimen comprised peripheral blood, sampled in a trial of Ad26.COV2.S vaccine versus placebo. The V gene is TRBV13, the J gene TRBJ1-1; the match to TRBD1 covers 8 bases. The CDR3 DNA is TGTGCCAGCAGCTCCAGGGGGCACACTGAAGCTTTCTTT. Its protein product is CASSSRGHTEAFF.